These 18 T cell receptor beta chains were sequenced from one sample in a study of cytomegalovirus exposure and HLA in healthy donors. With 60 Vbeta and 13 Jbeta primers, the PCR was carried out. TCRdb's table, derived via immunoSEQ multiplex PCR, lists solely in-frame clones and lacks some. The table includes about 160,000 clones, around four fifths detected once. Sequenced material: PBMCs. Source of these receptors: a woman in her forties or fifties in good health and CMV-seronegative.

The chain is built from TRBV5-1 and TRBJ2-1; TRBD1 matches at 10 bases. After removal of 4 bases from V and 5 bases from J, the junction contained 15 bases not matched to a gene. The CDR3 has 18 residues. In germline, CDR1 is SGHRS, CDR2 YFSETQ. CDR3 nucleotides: TGCGCCAGCAGCGTAAGGACAGGGGGAAGGAGTCCAGACAATGAGCAGTTCTTC. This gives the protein CASSVRTGGRSPDNEQFF.

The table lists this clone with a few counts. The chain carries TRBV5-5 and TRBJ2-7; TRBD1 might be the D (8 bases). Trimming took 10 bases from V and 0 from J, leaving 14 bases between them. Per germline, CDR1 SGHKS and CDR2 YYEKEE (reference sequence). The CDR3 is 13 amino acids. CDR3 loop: CASGGTGSYEQYF. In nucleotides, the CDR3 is TGTGCCTCCGGGGGGACAGGCTCCTACGAGCAGTACTTC.

The CDR3 DNA reads TGTGCCAGCAGCTTTTGGGACAGGGCTTCAGATACGCAGTATTTT. Amino acid sequence: CASSFWDRASDTQYF. J is TRBJ2-3 and V is TRBV7-9; 9 positions agree with TRBD1. Looked up from germline, CDR1 is SEHNR and CDR2 is FQNEAQ (reference sequence). The CDR3 is 15 residues long. V shed 3 bases and J 4 bases; nucleotides not matched to a gene: 5.

CDR3 region: CASSPPGQGTYEQYF. CDR3 nucleotides: TGCGCCAGCAGTCCTCCGGGACAGGGTACCTACGAGCAGTACTTC. V usage is TRBV5-1 and J usage is TRBJ2-7, with 9 bases aligning to TRBD1. The V gene end was trimmed by 5 bases and the J gene end by 2 bases; junction bases not matched to a gene: 8. Per germline, CDR1 SGHRS and CDR2 YFSETQ. The CDR3 has 15 amino acids.

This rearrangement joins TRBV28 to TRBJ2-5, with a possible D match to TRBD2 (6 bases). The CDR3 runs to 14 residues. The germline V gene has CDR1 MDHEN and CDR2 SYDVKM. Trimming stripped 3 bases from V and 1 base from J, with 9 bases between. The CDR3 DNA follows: TGTGCCAGCAGTTTGGCGGGGCGCCAAGAGACCCAGTACTTC. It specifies CASSLAGRQETQYF.

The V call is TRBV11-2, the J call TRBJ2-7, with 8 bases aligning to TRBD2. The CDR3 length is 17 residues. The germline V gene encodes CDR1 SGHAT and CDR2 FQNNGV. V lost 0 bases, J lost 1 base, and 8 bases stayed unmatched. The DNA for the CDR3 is TGTGCCAGCAGCTTAGACCCCCCGGGACTAGGATCCTACGAGCAGTACTTC. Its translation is CASSLDPPGLGSYEQYF.

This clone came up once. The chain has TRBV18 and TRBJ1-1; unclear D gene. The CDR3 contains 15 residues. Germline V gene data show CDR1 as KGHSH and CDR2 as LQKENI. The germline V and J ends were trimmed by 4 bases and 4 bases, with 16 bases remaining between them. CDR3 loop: CASSLHTSLVTEAFF. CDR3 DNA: TGTGCCAGCTCACTGCACACCAGTTTGGTCACTGAAGCTTTCTTT.

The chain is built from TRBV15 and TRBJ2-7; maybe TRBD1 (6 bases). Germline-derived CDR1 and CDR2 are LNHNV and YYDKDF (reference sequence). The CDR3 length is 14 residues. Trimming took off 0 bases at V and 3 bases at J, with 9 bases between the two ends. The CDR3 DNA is TGTGCCACCAGCAGAGACGACAGGTTCTACGAGCAGTACTTC. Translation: CATSRDDRFYEQYF.

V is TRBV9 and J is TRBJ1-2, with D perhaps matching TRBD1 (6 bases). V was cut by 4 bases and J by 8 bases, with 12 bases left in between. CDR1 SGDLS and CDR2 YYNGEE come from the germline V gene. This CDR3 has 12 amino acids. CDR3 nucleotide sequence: TGTGCCAGCAGCCTCAGGGGTGACGGCTACACCTTC. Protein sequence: CASSLRGDGYTF.

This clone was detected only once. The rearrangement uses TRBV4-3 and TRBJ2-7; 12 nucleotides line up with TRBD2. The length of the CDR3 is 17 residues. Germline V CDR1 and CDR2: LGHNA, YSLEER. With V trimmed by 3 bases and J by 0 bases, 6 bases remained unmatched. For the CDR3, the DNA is TGCGCCAGCAGCCAGGGGACTAGCGGGTCCAGCTCCTACGAGCAGTACTTC. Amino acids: CASSQGTSGSSSYEQYF.

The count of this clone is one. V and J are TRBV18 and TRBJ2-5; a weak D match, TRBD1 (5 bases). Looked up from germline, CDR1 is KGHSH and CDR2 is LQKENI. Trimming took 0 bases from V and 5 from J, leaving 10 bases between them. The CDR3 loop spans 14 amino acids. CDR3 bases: TGTGCCAGCTCACCACCGGGCAGGGCGGAGACCCAGTACTTC. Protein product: CASSPPGRAETQYF.

CDR3 sequence (DNA): TGTGCCAGCAGCCTAGCGGGATACAGCTACGAGCAGTACTTC. Amino acids: CASSLAGYSYEQYF. The chain has TRBV2 and TRBJ2-7; 9 bases agree with TRBD2. Per the germline V gene, CDR1 is SNHLY and CDR2 is FYNNEI. The CDR3 totals 14 residues. The V segment lost 6 bases and the J segment 3 bases; nucleotides outside the gene matches: 6.

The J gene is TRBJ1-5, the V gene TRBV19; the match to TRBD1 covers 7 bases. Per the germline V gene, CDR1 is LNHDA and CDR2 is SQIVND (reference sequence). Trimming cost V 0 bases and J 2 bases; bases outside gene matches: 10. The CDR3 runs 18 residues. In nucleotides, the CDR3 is TGTGCCAGTAGTATAGATGGCCACAGGGGAACGGGCAATCAGCCCCAGCATTTT. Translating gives CASSIDGHRGTGNQPQHF.

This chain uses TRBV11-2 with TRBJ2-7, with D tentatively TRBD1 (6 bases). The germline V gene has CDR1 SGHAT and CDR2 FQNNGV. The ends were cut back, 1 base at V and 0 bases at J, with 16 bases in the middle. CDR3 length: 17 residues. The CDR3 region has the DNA TGTGCCAGCAGCTTAGTTGTCTTTCAGGGGAGCTCCTACGAGCAGTACTTC. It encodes CASSLVVFQGSSYEQYF.

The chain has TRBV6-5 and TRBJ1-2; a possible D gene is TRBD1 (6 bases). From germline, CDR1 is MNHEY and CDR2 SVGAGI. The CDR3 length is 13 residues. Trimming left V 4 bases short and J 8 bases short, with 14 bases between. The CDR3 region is CASSFTGQGGYTF. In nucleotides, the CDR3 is TGTGCCAGCAGTTTTACAGGGCAGGGGGGCTACACCTTC.

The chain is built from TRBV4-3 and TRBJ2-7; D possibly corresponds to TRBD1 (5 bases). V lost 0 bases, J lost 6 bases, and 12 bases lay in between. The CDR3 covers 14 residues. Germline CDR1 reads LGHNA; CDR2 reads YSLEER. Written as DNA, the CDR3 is TGCGCCAGCAGCCAAGATAGGACATCGGGCGAGCAGTACTTC. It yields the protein CASSQDRTSGEQYF.

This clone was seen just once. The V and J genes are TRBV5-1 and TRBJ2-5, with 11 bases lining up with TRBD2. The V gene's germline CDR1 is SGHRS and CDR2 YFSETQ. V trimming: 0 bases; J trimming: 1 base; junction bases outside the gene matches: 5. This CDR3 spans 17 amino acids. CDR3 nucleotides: TGCGCCAGCAGCTTGGGGCTAGCGGGGGGTTTCCAAGAGACCCAGTACTTC. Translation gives CASSLGLAGGFQETQYF.

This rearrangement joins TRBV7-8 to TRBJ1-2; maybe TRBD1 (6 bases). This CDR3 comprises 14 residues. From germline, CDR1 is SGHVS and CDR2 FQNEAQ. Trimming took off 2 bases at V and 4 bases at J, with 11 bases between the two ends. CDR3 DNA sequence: TGTGCCAGCAGCTTAATCCAGGGGACCTATGGCTACACCTTC. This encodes CASSLIQGTYGYTF.